What follows are 17 T cell receptor beta chains derived from one specimen sequenced in a study of PD-1 blockade in classical Hodgkin lymphoma. Every patient was affected by relapse after autologous stem cell transplantation, while exposure to brentuximab vedotin was not uniform. Here immunoSEQ multiplex PCR was the method, and the copy in TCRdb shows in-frame clones only, minus some. The data hold about 53,000 clones, with 65% to 85% observed a single time. Sequences were derived from peripheral blood mononuclear cells (PBMCs), sampled at baseline. All receptors come from a human donor with classical Hodgkin lymphoma.

The chain links TRBV6-1 to TRBJ1-2; no reliable D call. Germline assignment: CDR1 MNHNS and CDR2 SASEGT. V shed 11 bases and J shed 5 bases, with 12 bases lying between them. The CDR3 spans 11 residues. This CDR3 is CAVGKGYGYTF. The DNA of the CDR3 is TGTGCCGTAGGAAAAGGGTATGGCTACACCTTC.

The chain couples TRBV6-5 to TRBJ1-1, with D hard to call. Between the trimmed V and J ends, which lost 3 bases and 3 bases, there was a span of 14 bases. The CDR3 is made up of 15 amino acids. Per the germline V gene, CDR1 is MNHEY and CDR2 is SVGAGI. Here the CDR3 DNA reads TGTGCCAGCAGTTATTCCGGGTTGATCGACACTGAAGCTTTCTTT. It yields the protein CASSYSGLIDTEAFF.

The chain is built from TRBV4-3 and TRBJ2-7; tentatively, D is TRBD1 (6 bases). This CDR3 comprises 15 residues. Between the trimmed V and J ends, which lost 0 bases and 5 bases, there was a span of 14 bases. CDR1 is LGHNA and CDR2 is YSLEER in the germline V gene. The CDR3 spells CASSQEGRGTDEQYF. As DNA, the CDR3 is TGCGCCAGCAGCCAAGAGGGCAGGGGTACGGACGAGCAGTACTTC.

The chain joins TRBV11-3 to TRBJ1-1; maybe TRBD1 (5 bases). The germline V gene has CDR1 SGHNT and CDR2 YENEEA. Trimming left V 5 bases short and J 0 bases short, with 13 bases between. The CDR3 length is 15 residues. The CDR3 DNA sequence: TGTGCCAGCAGCATGGGGGGTAAGATGAACACTGAAGCTTTCTTT. This translates into CASSMGGKMNTEAFF. The full variable domain, completed using reference TRBV11-3 and TRBJ1-1, is EAGVVQSPRYKIIEKKQPVAFWCNPISGHNTLYWYLQNLGQGPELLIRYENEEAVDDSQLPKDRFSAERLKGVDSTLKIQPAELGDSAVYLCASSMGGKMNTEAFFGQGTRLTVV.

The J gene is TRBJ2-3, the V gene TRBV5-4, with 9 bases lining up with TRBD2. Germline CDR1 is SGHNT and CDR2 is YYREEE (reference sequence). CDR3 length: 15 amino acids. Unmatched junction bases numbered 7, after V lost 3 bases and J lost 5 bases. CDR3 DNA sequence: TGTGCCAGCAGCTCCGAAACACTAGCGGGAGATACGCAGTATTTT. It specifies CASSSETLAGDTQYF.

This clone has just one count. The V gene is TRBV27, the J gene TRBJ2-2; D perhaps matches TRBD1 (5 bases). The V gene's germline CDR1 is MNHEY and CDR2 SMNVEV (reference sequence). V was trimmed by 6 bases and J by 7 bases, leaving 15 bases between them. This CDR3 is 14 amino acids long. The CDR3 reads CASRQVLLDGELFF. In DNA form, the CDR3 reads TGTGCCAGCAGACAGGTTTTGTTGGACGGGGAGCTGTTTTTT.

Here the CDR3 DNA reads TGTGCCAGCAGTTTATCGGGACAGGGGAGCTACGAGCAGTACTTC. Protein: CASSLSGQGSYEQYF. This sequence joins TRBV27 and TRBJ2-7; 10 bases map to TRBD1. Germline values: CDR1 MNHEY, CDR2 SMNVEV (reference sequence). The CDR3 spans 15 residues. Trimming cost V 0 bases and J 3 bases; bases outside gene matches: 2.

This clone was seen more than once but under ten times. As DNA, the CDR3 is TGCAGCGTTGACCGCCAGGCAGGGGGCTATGGCTACACCTTC. This sequence encodes CSVDRQAGGYGYTF. The chain combines TRBV29-1 with TRBJ1-2; 7 nucleotides align to TRBD1. Per germline, CDR1 SQVTM and CDR2 ANQGSEA. CDR3 size: 14 residues. With 3 bases clipped from V and 4 bases from J, the junction kept 8 bases outside the gene matches.

The chain has TRBV4-1 and TRBJ2-1; the D gene is possibly TRBD1 (6 bases). Germline-derived CDR1 and CDR2 are MGHRA and YSYEKL. This CDR3 is 17 amino acids long. V lost 3 bases to trimming and J lost 9 bases, with 24 bases between them. CDR3 in amino acids: CASSHPKRGQPYVEQFF. The DNA for the CDR3 is TGCGCCAGCAGCCATCCCAAGAGGGGACAACCTTATGTTGAGCAGTTCTTC.

The J gene is TRBJ2-1, the V gene TRBV9; 9 bases map to TRBD2. The V gene end was trimmed by 1 base and the J gene end by 7 bases; junction bases not matched to a gene: 6. Germline V gene sequence: CDR1 SGDLS, CDR2 YYNGEE. The CDR3 loop spans 15 amino acids. For the CDR3, the DNA is TGTGCCAGCAGCGTAAAACTAGCGGGTTTTAATGAGCAGTTCTTC. Protein sequence: CASSVKLAGFNEQFF.

The genes are TRBV29-1 and TRBJ2-5; either TRBD1 or TRBD2 may supply D (5 bases each). Germline CDR1 reads SQVTM; CDR2 reads ANQGSEA. V lost 5 bases and J lost 2, with 15 bases in between. The length of the CDR3 is 14 residues. The CDR3 DNA is TGCAGCGTTACCGGGACGGAGGCTCAAGAGACCCAGTACTTC. Its protein is CSVTGTEAQETQYF.

The chain recombines TRBV7-9 with TRBJ2-2; D gene ambiguous. Germline V lookup: CDR1 SEHNR, CDR2 FQNEAQ (reference sequence). There are 12 residues in the CDR3. Trimming cost V 10 bases and J 4 bases, with 10 bases left between them. CDR3 DNA: TGTGCCACGCCAAATTTCACCGGGGAGCTGTTTTTT. Translated: CATPNFTGELFF.

The chain carries TRBV9 and TRBJ2-7; D gene uncertain. This CDR3 has 14 amino acids. Germline CDR1 reads SGDLS; CDR2 reads YYNGEE. V lost 0 bases to trimming and J lost 5 bases, with 12 bases between them. Here the CDR3 DNA reads TGTGCCAGCAGCGTAGGCGCGAAAGGTGACGAGCAGTACTTC. As protein: CASSVGAKGDEQYF.

The chain joins TRBV27 to TRBJ2-1, with 11 bases that match TRBD2. The junction had 6 bases not matched to a gene; V was cut back by 4 bases and J by 4 bases. CDR1 and CDR2 (germline): MNHEY, SMNVEV (reference sequence). The CDR3 runs to 16 residues. In nucleotides, the CDR3 is TGTGCCAGCAGTTCCCGGACTAGCGGGCGTTACAATGAGCAGTTCTTC. Translating gives CASSSRTSGRYNEQFF.

This clone has a handful of counts. The chain couples TRBV6-4 to TRBJ2-1, with TRBD2 matching over 8 bases. The CDR3 consists of 16 residues. The ends lost 0 bases at V and 3 bases at J; junction bases unmatched: 4. Germline-derived CDR1 and CDR2 are MRHNA and SNTAGT. The CDR3 nucleotides are TGTGCCAGCAGTGACTCAGCGGGAGTTAGCTACAATGAGCAGTTCTTC. Protein product: CASSDSAGVSYNEQFF.

The gene calls are TRBV10-1 and TRBJ2-1; TRBD1 or TRBD2 may be the D gene (5 bases each). V gave up 6 bases and J gave up 11 bases, with 20 bases separating them. The CDR3 extends over 14 amino acids. From germline, CDR1 is WNHNN and CDR2 SYGVQD (reference sequence). CDR3 in DNA: TGCGCCAGCAGCGAGCCGGGACCCCGTAGGAAGCAGTTCTTC. Translation gives CASSEPGPRRKQFF.

This clone was detected a few times. This chain links TRBV2 with TRBJ2-7; no clear D gene. Germline CDR1 reads SNHLY; CDR2 reads FYNNEI. The V and J ends lost 11 bases and 0 bases respectively, with 14 bases between them. This CDR3 is 13 amino acids long. CDR3 in DNA: TGTGCCGGACCGACATTGCGCTCCTACGAGCAGTACTTC. Translating gives CAGPTLRSYEQYF.